This T cell receptor beta chain came from a study of blood T cell repertoires in COVID-19 (dated by TCRdb to the early 2020s). In terms of the full investigation: Samples from collaborators originated in the United States, Italy and Spain and spanned both the acute and convalescent phases of COVID-19. The prospective study material was composed of cDNA or gDNA derived from T cells, B-cell-depleted T cells, or PBMCs. Deeply sampled blood TCRbeta repertoires from subjects exposed to, actively infected with, or recovered from COVID-19 were included in the dataset. A freely available public database, intended as a resource for researchers studying the immune response to SARS-CoV-2, is where the repertoires were released. Samples came from the ongoing ImmuneRACE study (first 160 participants) plus 1,254 subjects from 6 global collaborators. The sample metadata nearly always contained a de-identified subject ID, COVID-19 status, age in years and sex. HLA class I and class II types, where available, came from metadata supplied by the sample provider rather than from assay-based typing.

The paper's findings and limits, for the study overall: The quantity of clinical and demographic metadata differed by source and by participant and was supplied without curation.

Turning to this clone: Its antigen is still unknown. Base qualities are not provided; no much larger clone lies one nucleotide away.

The collaborating institutions used their own protocols to collect whole blood in K2EDTA tubes. Collaborator samples were shipped for TCRbeta analysis as frozen whole blood, isolated PBMCs, or DNA extracted from either sample type. The germline V gene (reference sequence) provides CDR1 LNHNV and CDR2 YYDKDF. Trimmed from V: 4 bases; trimmed from J: 4 bases; junction bases lacking a gene match: 5. Including the terminal cysteine and phenylalanine, the CDR3 comprises 14 residues. The DNA shown is the 42-base CDR3, in frame from base 1. The immunoSEQ Assay, a bias-controlled multiplex PCR, was used to amplify TCRbeta CDR3 regions from genomic DNA. The original pipeline was this. The number of nucleated cells in each sample was estimated by amplification of reference gene primers within the assay. Sequence reads were collapsed and filtered to measure the absolute abundance of every unique TCRbeta CDR3 rearrangement. For each sample, productive Simpson clonality was calculated by taking the square root of Simpson's diversity index across productive rearrangements. Sourced from immuneACCESS, this table was stored by TCRdb with only in-frame sequences that have V and J called. A share of the clones is absent; for the studies checked, an unresolved V gene accounts for under half, and the remainder has no known explanation. The V and J calls and clone size were taken over from that table, and D and trimming were inferred from the DNA. The sample yields hundreds of thousands of clones; about nine tenths were counted once. The ten largest clones take up under 1.5% of the sample.

This sequence uses TRBV15 and TRBJ2-7; TRBD1 aligns with 9 central bases. The sequencing input was peripheral blood. The origin of this receptor is a woman in her 30s with active or convalescent COVID-19. DNA sequence: TGTGCCACCAGCACCCGGGACAGGGAATACGAGCAGTACTTC. Translated, this is CATSTRDREYEQYF.